A single sample is the source of the 24 T cell receptor beta chains below, sequenced in a study of identical twins. TCRdb reprocessed the 5' RACE reads via MiXCR and lists one record per CDR3 protein. The sample has fewer than 650,000 distinct CDR3 sequences; 7.1% are singletons. These sequences were also reported in another study, on yellow fever vaccine responses in identical twins.

The sample was PBMCs. The receptors were gathered from a woman aged 18-29 years in good health.

This clonotype was detected only a few times. The chain links TRBV5-1 to TRBJ2-6; 8 bases align to TRBD1. This CDR3 is built from 18 residues. The germline V gene encodes CDR1 SGHRS and CDR2 YFSETQ. V was clipped by 4 bases and J by 0 bases; unmatched bases: 9. Here the CDR3 reads CASSPPGQAVSGANVLTF. DNA of the CDR3: TGCGCCAGCAGCCCCCCGGGACAGGCCGTCTCTGGGGCCAACGTCCTGACTTTC. The whole variable domain, filled in from reference TRBV5-1 and TRBJ2-6, reads KAGVTQTPRYLIKTRGQQVTLSCSPISGHRSVSWYQQTPGQGLQFLFEYFSETQRNKGNFPGRFSGRQFSNSRSEMNVSTLELGDSALYLCASSPPGQAVSGANVLTFGAGSRLTVL.

This clonotype was counted ten times or more. Here the CDR3 DNA reads TGCAGCGTTTATAGGGGTGAGCAGTTCTTC. Translation: CSVYRGEQFF. V usage is TRBV29-1 and J usage is TRBJ2-1; D might be TRBD1 (5 bases). CDR1 is SQVTM, CDR2 ANQGSEA, per germline. This CDR3 spans 10 amino acids. Trimming removed 5 bases at V and 9 bases at J, with 8 bases between.

This clonotype was observed a handful of times. The rearrangement joins TRBV20-1 to TRBJ1-2; the match to TRBD1 covers 8 bases. V lost 3 bases and J lost 3; bases outside the gene matches: 6. The CDR3 totals 14 residues. Germline loops: CDR1 DFQATT, CDR2 SNEGSKA (reference sequence). The CDR3 region has the DNA TGCAGTGCTAGGGGACAGGCGACCTACTATGGCTACACCTTC. Its protein product is CSARGQATYYGYTF.

This clonotype was picked up a small number of times. The chain couples TRBV6-5 to TRBJ2-2, with 7 bases aligning to TRBD2. The CDR3 is made up of 12 amino acids. The V and J ends lost 4 bases and 7 bases, in that order; junction bases with no gene match: 0. Germline V gene data show CDR1 as MNHEY and CDR2 as SVGAGI. In DNA form, the CDR3 reads TGTGCCAGCAGTTCTAGCGGCGGGGAGCTGTTTTTT. Translating gives CASSSSGGELFF.

This clonotype was detected only a few times. V and J are TRBV12-3 or TRBV12-4 and TRBJ2-5; possible D gene TRBD2, 5 bases. The V gene lost 5 bases and the J gene lost 5 bases, with 21 bases spanning the gap. The CDR3 is 16 amino acids. The CDR3 loop is CASSPNEGFAAETQYF. The CDR3 region has the DNA TGTGCCAGCAGTCCCAACGAGGGCTTCGCTGCGGAGACCCAGTACTTC.

This clonotype showed up many times. Here the CDR3 DNA reads TGCGCCAGCAGCTTGGTGACCGGGGGGTCCTACAATGAGCAGTTCTTC. This codes for CASSLVTGGSYNEQFF. The J gene is TRBJ2-1, the V gene TRBV5-1, with 7 bases lining up with TRBD2. The CDR3 sequence is 16 residues long. The V gene's germline CDR1 is SGHRS and CDR2 YFSETQ. Germline trimming cut 0 bases from V and 1 base from J; bases unmatched to any gene: 4. Full variable domain (outside the CDR3, taken from reference TRBV5-1 and TRBJ2-1): KAGVTQTPRYLIKTRGQQVTLSCSPISGHRSVSWYQQTPGQGLQFLFEYFSETQRNKGNFPGRFSGRQFSNSRSEMNVSTLELGDSALYLCASSLVTGGSYNEQFFGPGTRLTVL.

This clonotype was seen many times. This chain links TRBV7-9 with TRBJ1-1, with TRBD1 matching 7 bases. Germline CDR1 is SEHNR and CDR2 is FQNEAQ (reference sequence). The CDR3 extends over 15 amino acids. V gave up 0 bases and J gave up 6 bases; unmatched junction bases: 7. CDR3 sequence (DNA): TGTGCCAGCAGCTTAGCCCCAGGGGGTCGATCTGAAGCTTTCTTT. Translated: CASSLAPGGRSEAFF.

The chain employs TRBV5-1 and TRBJ1-1; a weak D match, TRBD1 (6 bases). V was shortened by 0 bases and J by 6 bases, with 12 bases between the two germline ends. The CDR3 totals 14 residues. Germline lookup yields CDR1 SGHRS and CDR2 YFSETQ. The DNA of the CDR3 is TGCGCCAGCAGCTTGGAACAGGGAGTCGCTGAAGCTTTCTTT. Residues: CASSLEQGVAEAFF.

This clonotype occurred many times. The chain recombines TRBV12-3 or TRBV12-4 with TRBJ2-1, with 8 positions matching TRBD2. CDR3 length: 14 residues. After removal of 7 bases from V and 8 bases from J, the junction contained 10 bases not matched to a gene. CDR3 nucleotides: TGTGCCAGCAACTTAGGGACTAGTTCGGATGAGCAGTTCTTC. It codes for CASNLGTSSDEQFF.

This clonotype was observed at least ten times. This chain uses TRBV3-1 with TRBJ2-1; the D is unclear. V was shortened by 0 bases and J by 6 bases, with 15 bases between the two germline ends. The CDR3 is made up of 16 amino acids. Germline V gene lookup returns CDR1 LGHDT and CDR2 YNNKEL (reference sequence). The DNA of the CDR3 is TGTGCCAGCAGCCAAGATCCGAGGCGAAGCCTCAATGAGCAGTTCTTC. It codes for CASSQDPRRSLNEQFF.

The rearrangement joins TRBV7-8 to TRBJ2-4; tentative D call: TRBD2 (5 bases). The CDR3 is 16 residues long. Germline V gene sequence: CDR1 SGHVS, CDR2 FQNEAQ. V gave up 2 bases and J gave up 0 bases, with 11 bases separating them. DNA for the CDR3: TGTGCCAGCAGCTTATCCGGGATTGGAGCCAAAAACATTCAGTACTTC. Residues: CASSLSGIGAKNIQYF. Based on the CDR3 plus reference TRBV7-8 and TRBJ2-4, the full variable domain is GAGVSQSPRYKVAKRGQDVALRCDPISGHVSLFWYQQALGQGPEFLTYFQNEAQLDKSGLPSDRFFAERPEGSVSTLKIQRTQQEDSAVYLCASSLSGIGAKNIQYFGAGTRLSVL.

The rearrangement uses TRBV10-2 and TRBJ1-1; D is unclear. Germline V gene data show CDR1 as WSHSY and CDR2 as SAAADI. The CDR3 is 13 residues long. V was cut by 10 bases and J by 0 bases, with 12 bases left in between. In DNA, the CDR3 is TGCGCCACCGCGGGGATAATGAACACTGAAGCTTTCTTT. This sequence encodes CATAGIMNTEAFF.

Turning to this clonotype: Germline and junction disagree at one end, which may indicate a read error. The chain carries TRBV20-1 and TRBJ2-5, with TRBD2 matching 11 bases. The CDR3 runs 19 residues. Germline CDR1 and CDR2: DFQATT and SNEGSKA (reference sequence). Written as DNA, the CDR3 is TGCTGTGCTAGAGCTGCGGGGGAGCTAGCGGGAGGCCCGCAAGAGACCCAGTACTTC. It encodes CCARAAGELAGGPQETQYF.

This clonotype was found a few times. This rearrangement joins TRBV3-1 to TRBJ1-2, with a weak D call TRBD1 (5 bases). This CDR3 spans 14 amino acids. Looked up from germline, CDR1 is LGHDT and CDR2 is YNNKEL (reference sequence). V lost 4 bases and J 1 base, leaving 10 bases between the germline ends. DNA of the CDR3: TGTGCCAGCAGCCGTGCGACAGATAACTATGGCTACACCTTC. This sequence encodes CASSRATDNYGYTF.

The J gene is TRBJ2-5, the V gene TRBV7-6, with a tentative D call TRBD1 (5 bases). CDR1 and CDR2 from the germline V gene are SGHVS and FNYEAQ. Trimming took off 1 base at V and 2 bases at J, with 14 bases between the two ends. The CDR3 is 16 amino acids. This chain's CDR3 is CASSLGAGPPQETQYF. The CDR3 nucleotides read TGTGCCAGCAGCTTAGGGGCAGGGCCCCCACAAGAGACCCAGTACTTC.

CDR3: CASGSQGTEAFF. The DNA of the CDR3 is TGTGCCAGCGGCTCCCAGGGCACTGAAGCTTTCTTT. The rearrangement links TRBV12-3 or TRBV12-4 to TRBJ1-1; a weak D match, TRBD1 (5 bases). With 8 bases removed from V and 4 bases from J, the gap between germline ends came to 11 bases. The CDR3 runs 12 residues.

A few counts support this clonotype. V and J are TRBV11-2 and TRBJ2-7, with D tentatively TRBD1 (6 bases). V lost 5 bases and J 2 bases, leaving 13 bases between the germline ends. The CDR3 is 14 amino acids. Germline CDR1 is SGHAT and CDR2 is FQNNGV. CDR3 residues: CASSEGTGTYEQYF. The CDR3 DNA sequence: TGTGCCAGCAGCGAAGGAACAGGGACCTACGAGCAGTACTTC. The whole variable domain, remainder taken from reference TRBV11-2 and TRBJ2-7, is EAGVAQSPRYKIIEKRQSVAFWCNPISGHATLYWYQQILGQGPKLLIQFQNNGVVDDSQLPKDRFSAERLKGVDSTLKIQPAKLEDSAVYLCASSEGTGTYEQYFGPGTRLTVT.

This clonotype has at least ten counts. The V and J genes are TRBV6-1 and TRBJ2-7, with 9 bases that match TRBD1. V shed 6 bases, J shed 3 bases, and the junction held 9 bases outside the gene matches. CDR1 and CDR2 (germline): MNHNS, SASEGT. CDR3 length equals 15 residues. The CDR3 loop is CASSPKGQGLYEQYF. CDR3 DNA sequence: TGTGCCAGCAGCCCAAAGGGACAGGGTCTCTACGAGCAGTACTTC.

This clonotype was detected a few times. The CDR3 here is CASSPGGADYEQYF. The CDR3 DNA sequence: TGTGCCAGCAGTCCCGGCGGGGCAGACTACGAGCAGTACTTC. The V and J genes are TRBV27 and TRBJ2-7; D may be TRBD2 (6 bases). Germline V gene lookup returns CDR1 MNHEY and CDR2 SMNVEV (reference sequence). The CDR3 runs 14 residues. V gave up 5 bases and J gave up 3 bases, with 14 bases separating them.

This clonotype occurred many times. The junction shows a germline mismatch at one end, possibly a read error. The V gene is TRBV5-1, the J gene TRBJ2-2; no clear D. The CDR3 is made up of 15 amino acids. Per the germline V gene, CDR1 is SGHRS and CDR2 is YFSETQ. CDR3 amino acids: CASSLVGRNTGELFF. CDR3 nucleotide sequence: TGTGCCAGCAGCTTGGTGGGCAGAAACACCGGGGAGCTGTTTTTT.

This clonotype has a count of ten or more. This chain connects TRBV3-1 to TRBJ1-2; perhaps TRBD1 as D (6 bases). V was pared by 5 bases and J by 4 bases, with 11 bases between. CDR3 length: 13 amino acids. The V gene's germline CDR1 is LGHDT and CDR2 YNNKEL (reference sequence). The CDR3 region has the DNA TGTGCCAGCAGCAAGCCGGACAGCTATGGCTACACCTTC. Residues: CASSKPDSYGYTF.

This clonotype was detected ten times or more. The gene calls are TRBV20-1 and TRBJ2-7; weak D call: TRBD2 (6 bases). The CDR3 has 14 amino acids. The germline V and J ends were trimmed by 2 bases and 5 bases, with 16 bases remaining between them. CDR1 is DFQATT and CDR2 is SNEGSKA in the germline V gene (reference sequence). CDR3 in DNA: TGCAGTGCTAGACGGTCTGACGGGAGAGACGAGCAGTACTTC. The encoded protein is CSARRSDGRDEQYF.

This clonotype was observed a handful of times. The rearrangement links TRBV2 to TRBJ2-3; D remains ambiguous. Germline CDR1 reads SNHLY; CDR2 reads FYNNEI. With 11 bases removed from V and 1 base from J, the gap between germline ends came to 13 bases. The CDR3 has 13 amino acids. The CDR3 nucleotides are TGTGCCGGCCGAGGTCACGGCACAGATACGCAGTATTTT. Translation gives CAGRGHGTDTQYF.

The chain uses TRBV28 and TRBJ2-7; D may be TRBD1 (6 bases). Trimming stripped 2 bases from V and 6 bases from J, with 11 bases between. The CDR3 has 13 amino acids. Looked up from germline, CDR1 is MDHEN and CDR2 is SYDVKM. The CDR3 DNA reads as TGTGCCAGCAGTTTAAGACAGGCGGGCGAGCAGTACGTC. It yields the protein CASSLRQAGEQYV.